This T cell receptor (beta chain) came from a study of somatic mutations in cytotoxic T cells in rheumatoid arthritis. Only one count was recorded for this clone. Clones were read by immunoSEQ multiplex PCR, and TCRdb kept only the in-frame ones, dropping some. Altogether some 18,000 clones are present, roughly 70% being singletons, with the ten largest covering approximately 5%. The V gene end was trimmed by 1 base and the J gene end by 1 base; junction bases not matched to a gene: 6. Germline V gene sequence: CDR1 SGHRS, CDR2 YFSETQ. The CDR3 totals 16 residues. The genes are TRBV5-1 and TRBJ2-7; 9 bases fit TRBD2. Sample: CD8+ T cells sorted from blood. This receptor was obtained from a man between 60 and 70 years old in good health. The CDR3 reads CASSLTPLAGSYEQYF. In nucleotides, the CDR3 is TGCGCCAGCAGCTTGACCCCGCTAGCGGGGTCCTACGAGCAGTACTTC.